This T cell receptor (beta chain) was obtained from a study of blood T cell repertoires in COVID-19 (TCRdb year 2020). Looking at the study overall: Samples covering the acute and convalescent phases of COVID-19 were provided by collaborators in the United States, Italy and Spain. The repertoires were released in a freely available public database meant as a resource for research on the immune response to SARS-CoV-2. HLA class I and class II types, where available, came from metadata supplied by the sample provider rather than from assay-based typing. The prospective study material was composed of cDNA or gDNA derived from T cells, B-cell-depleted T cells, or PBMCs. The sample metadata nearly always contained a de-identified subject ID, COVID-19 status, age in years and sex. The samples were drawn from two sources: the first 160 participants of the ongoing ImmuneRACE study, and 1,200 or so subjects contributed by 6 global collaborators. Subjects who had been exposed to COVID-19, were actively infected with it, or had recovered from it provided the deeply sampled blood TCRbeta repertoires that made up the dataset.

In Seattle, one collaborating source enrolled patients while the infection was active and tracked those patients longitudinally over the course of disease. Whole blood was collected in K2EDTA tubes by collaborating institutions according to the institutions' own protocols. For TCRbeta analysis, collaborator samples were shipped as frozen whole blood, as isolated PBMCs, or as DNA extracted from either sample type. Overall results and qualifications from the work: The quantity of clinical and demographic metadata differed by source and by participant and was supplied without curation.

TCRbeta CDR3 regions were amplified from genomic DNA by means of the immunoSEQ Assay, a bias-controlled multiplex PCR. As for the original processing: The number of nucleated cells in each sample was estimated by amplification of reference gene primers within the assay. To quantify the absolute abundance of each unique TCRbeta CDR3 rearrangement, sequence reads were collapsed and filtered. For each sample, productive Simpson clonality was calculated as the square root of Simpson's diversity index over productive rearrangements. TCRdb took this table from immuneACCESS and kept in-frame rearrangements with V and J called. Such tables lack part of the clones; where checked against another copy, unresolved V genes explain under half of the gap, and the rest is unexplained. V and J calls and clone size are as listed in that table; D and trimming were resolved from the DNA. Present in this sample are around 190,000 clones, about 81% of which were seen just once. 7.8% of the sample rests with the top ten.

This clone was observed at least ten times. Its antigen is not yet known. No quality values exist for individual bases; no much larger clone is one base distant. The sequence was obtained from an older woman with COVID-19, enrolled during active disease. Sequencing used peripheral blood.

The nucleotides are TGTGCCAGTAGTATAGGACAGGGCAACACTGAAGCTTTCTTT. Translated, this is CASSIGQGNTEAFF. The chain is assembled from TRBV19 and TRBJ1-1; 7 central bases correspond to TRBD1. CDR1 is given as LNHDA and CDR2 as SQIVND, both from the germline V gene (reference sequence). From the cysteine through the phenylalanine, the CDR3 covers 14 amino acids. The kept DNA is CDR3 alone, 42 bases in frame from the first base. Compared with germline, V lacks 1 base and J lacks 2 bases; bases without a gene match: 1.